This T cell receptor (beta chain) came from a study of shared clonotypes between healthy human individuals. Naive CD8 cells lacked CD45RO, underwent positive selection for CCR7 and left out terminally differentiated effector memory CD45RA+ cells. Study-wide findings and caveats: Blood was the sole source, and tissue repertoires probably differ.

This clone was detected once. What it binds is unknown. Source study methods: For the immunoSEQ data, sequences were junction-only without quality scores, so filtering differed. Assay used: immunoSEQ multiplex PCR; TCRdb lists only in-frame clones, some missing. V, J and clone size reflect that table, while D and trimming were determined from the DNA. The sample lists about 820,000 clones, 85% to 95% occurring once. The CDR3 spans 14 residues. Per germline, CDR1 SGHNT and CDR2 YYREEE (reference sequence). V gave up 5 bases and J gave up 1 base, with 12 bases separating them. This sequence originates from a man younger than 40 in good health. Sequenced: naive CD8+ T cells sorted from blood. The rearrangement uses TRBV5-4 and TRBJ1-1; D remains ambiguous. CDR3 sequence: CASSSSTRNTEAFF. Written as DNA, the CDR3 is TGTGCCAGCAGTTCCTCGACAAGGAACACTGAAGCTTTCTTT.